This T cell receptor (beta chain) emerged from a study of T-cell memory formation after mild COVID-19. TCRdb analysed the 5' RACE reads with MiXCR anew, one entry per CDR3 protein. The sample records 150,000 to 200,000 distinct CDR3 sequences, about a fifth being singletons. CDR1 and CDR2 (germline): SNHLY, FYNNEI. CDR3 length equals 15 residues. V dropped 6 bases and J dropped 7 bases, with 18 bases sitting between them. This chain connects TRBV2 to TRBJ1-4; no clear D gene. Sequences were obtained from PBMCs or a T cell subset sorted from them (not recorded which). This TCR was recovered from an adult woman who had mild COVID-19 (a few samples of this study predate the infection). Cell type and time point are not known. CDR3 nucleotides: TGTGCCAGCAGCGAACTTTTTGGGATCAGTGAAAAACTGTTTTTT. Residues: CASSELFGISEKLFF.